This T cell receptor (beta chain) was obtained from a study of T cell repertoires in cytomegalovirus infection. About the study: Selection of CMV epitopes for the study included recently identified HLA-C-restricted and well-studied HLA-B-restricted ones. CMV infection plus the matching HLA type was flagged by public TCR beta signatures. Whole-study results and caveats: There were HLA-C-restricted CMV-specific TCR beta clonotypes dominating the ex vivo response. CMV carriers with the relevant HLA were identified by cumulative public TCR beta family frequency.

Concerning this clonotype itself: No antigen is known for it.

TCRdb reprocessed the reads with MiXCR, giving one entry per CDR3 protein. The sample includes some 500,000 distinct CDR3 sequences, 25% to 35% of them seen just once. The clonotype originates from a human donor in good health (CMV status not recorded). Some clones in this sample may be carry-over from other donors' samples. This sample comprised cultured PBMCs, obtained from culture after CMV antigen stimulation.

CDR3 DNA: TGTGCCAGCAGCAACACGGACAGGGGGTTCGGTGGCTACACCTTC. This translates into CASSNTDRGFGGYTF. J is TRBJ1-2 and V is TRBV5-5, with 10 bases aligning to TRBD1. The CDR3 length is 15 residues. Losses at the gene ends were 4 bases for V and 7 bases for J; bases not matched to a gene: 10. CDR1 is SGHKS, CDR2 YYEKEE, per germline (reference sequence).